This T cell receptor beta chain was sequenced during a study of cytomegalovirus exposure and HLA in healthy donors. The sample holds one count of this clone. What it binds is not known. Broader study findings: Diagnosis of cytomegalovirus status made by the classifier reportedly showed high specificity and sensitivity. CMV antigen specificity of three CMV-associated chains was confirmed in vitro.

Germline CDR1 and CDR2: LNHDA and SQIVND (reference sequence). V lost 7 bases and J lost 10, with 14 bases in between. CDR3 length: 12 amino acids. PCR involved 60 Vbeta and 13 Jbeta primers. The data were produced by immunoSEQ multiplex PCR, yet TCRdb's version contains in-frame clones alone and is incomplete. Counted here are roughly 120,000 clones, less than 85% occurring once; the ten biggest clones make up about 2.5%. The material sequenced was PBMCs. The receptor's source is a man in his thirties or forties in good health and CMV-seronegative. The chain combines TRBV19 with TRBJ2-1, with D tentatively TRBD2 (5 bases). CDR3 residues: CASTSSSTEQFF. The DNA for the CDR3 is TGTGCCAGTACTTCGTCTAGCACGGAGCAGTTCTTC. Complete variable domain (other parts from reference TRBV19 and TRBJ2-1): DGGITQSPKYLFRKEGQNVTLSCEQNLNHDAMYWYRQDPGQGLRLIYYSQIVNDFQKGDIAEGYSVSREKKESFPLTVTSAQKNPTAFYLCASTSSSTEQFFGPGTRLTVL.